Described below is a single T cell receptor beta chain sequence and its context. Its matching antigen is unknown. The data were taken from a study of T-cell memory formation after mild COVID-19. In the study overall: Clusters were largely donor specific. Findings and caveats of the study: The study detected some responding clones in pre-infection memory, suggesting cross-reactive memory joined. Contracting CD4+ clones sat mainly in CM and EM; CD8+ in EMRA.

The CDR3 sequence is 15 residues long. V was trimmed by 0 bases and J by 9 bases, leaving 15 bases between them. Germline-derived CDR1 and CDR2 are LGHNA and YSLEER. Sample barcodes and UMIs were carried by the TCR alpha and TCR beta cDNA libraries that 5'RACE generated with constant-segment primers. One entry per CDR3 protein, called by TCRdb with MiXCR from the 5' RACE reads. This sample carries roughly 370,000 distinct CDR3 sequences, approximately 15% of them seen once, and the ten largest clones take approximately 21%. The V call is TRBV4-3, the J call TRBJ2-4; the D gene is possibly TRBD2 (6 bases). The sequencing input was PBMCs or a T cell subset sorted from them (not recorded which). The TCR originated in a man aged 18 to 29 who had mild COVID-19 (a few samples of this study predate the infection). Cell type and time point are not known. CDR3 in DNA: TGCGCCAGCAGCCAAGAGGTTGGAGGGAAAGCCATTCAGTACTTC. Encoded protein: CASSQEVGGKAIQYF.